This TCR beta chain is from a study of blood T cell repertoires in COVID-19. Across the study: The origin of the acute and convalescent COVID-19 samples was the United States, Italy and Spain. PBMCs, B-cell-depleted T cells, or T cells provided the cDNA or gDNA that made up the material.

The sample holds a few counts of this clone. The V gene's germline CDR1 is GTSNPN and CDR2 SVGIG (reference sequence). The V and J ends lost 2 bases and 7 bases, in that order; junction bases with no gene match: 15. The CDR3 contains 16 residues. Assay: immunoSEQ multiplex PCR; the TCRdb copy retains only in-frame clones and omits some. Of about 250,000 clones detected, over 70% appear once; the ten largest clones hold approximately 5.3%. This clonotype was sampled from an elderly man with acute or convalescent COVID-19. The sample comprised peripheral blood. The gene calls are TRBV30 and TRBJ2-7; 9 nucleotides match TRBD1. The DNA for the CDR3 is TGTGCCTGGAGTAGAACGCCGGGACAGGGCTTTGAGGAGCAGTACTTC. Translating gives CAWSRTPGQGFEEQYF.